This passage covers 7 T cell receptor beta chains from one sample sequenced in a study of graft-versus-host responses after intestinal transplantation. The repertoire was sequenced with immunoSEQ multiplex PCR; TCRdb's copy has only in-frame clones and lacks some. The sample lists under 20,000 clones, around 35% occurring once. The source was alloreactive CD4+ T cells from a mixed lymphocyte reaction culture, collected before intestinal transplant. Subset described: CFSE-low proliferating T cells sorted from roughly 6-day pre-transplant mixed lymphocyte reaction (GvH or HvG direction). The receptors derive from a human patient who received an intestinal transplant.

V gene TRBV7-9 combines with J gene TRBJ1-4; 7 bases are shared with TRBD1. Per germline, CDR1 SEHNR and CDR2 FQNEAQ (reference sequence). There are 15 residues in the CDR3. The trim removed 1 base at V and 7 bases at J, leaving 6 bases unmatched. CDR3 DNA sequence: TGTGCCAGCAGCTTAGAGGGGGCGAAGGTTGAAAAACTGTTTTTT. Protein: CASSLEGAKVEKLFF.

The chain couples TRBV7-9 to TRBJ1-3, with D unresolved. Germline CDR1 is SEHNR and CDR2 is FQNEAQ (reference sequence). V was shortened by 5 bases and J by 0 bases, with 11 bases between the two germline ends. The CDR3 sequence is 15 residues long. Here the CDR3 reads CASSLLTVSGNTIYF. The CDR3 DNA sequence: TGTGCCAGCAGCCTCCTTACCGTCTCTGGAAACACCATATATTTT.

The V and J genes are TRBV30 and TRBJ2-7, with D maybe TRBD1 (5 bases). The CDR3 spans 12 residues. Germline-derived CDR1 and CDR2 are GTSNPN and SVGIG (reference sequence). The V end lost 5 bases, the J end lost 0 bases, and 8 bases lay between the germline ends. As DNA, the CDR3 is TGTGCCTGGGGACACTTCTCCTACGAGCAGTACTTC. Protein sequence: CAWGHFSYEQYF.

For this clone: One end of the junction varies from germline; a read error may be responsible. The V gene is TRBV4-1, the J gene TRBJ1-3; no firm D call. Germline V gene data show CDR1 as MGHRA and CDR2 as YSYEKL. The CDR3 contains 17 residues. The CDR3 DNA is TGCACCAGCAGCCAAGTGCGGATTTTCCCCTCTGGAAACACCATATATTTT. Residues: CTSSQVRIFPSGNTIYF.

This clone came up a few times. CDR3 sequence (DNA): TGTGCCAGTAGTCGGAGGGACAGGAGTAACAATGAGCAGTTCTTC. Its protein is CASSRRDRSNNEQFF. The chain couples TRBV19 to TRBJ2-1; TRBD1 matches at 8 bases. Germline loops: CDR1 LNHDA, CDR2 SQIVND (reference sequence). V lost 5 bases and J lost 5; bases outside the gene matches: 8. The CDR3 contains 15 residues.

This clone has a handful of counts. CDR3 bases: TGTGCCGCCGGCGACCGGTCAGGGACCCAGTACTTC. It is translated as CAAGDRSGTQYF. This chain joins TRBV6-5 and TRBJ2-5; no firm D call. The germline V gene has CDR1 MNHEY and CDR2 SVGAGI. The CDR3 is made up of 12 amino acids. The ends were cut back, 11 bases at V and 7 bases at J, with 17 bases in the middle.

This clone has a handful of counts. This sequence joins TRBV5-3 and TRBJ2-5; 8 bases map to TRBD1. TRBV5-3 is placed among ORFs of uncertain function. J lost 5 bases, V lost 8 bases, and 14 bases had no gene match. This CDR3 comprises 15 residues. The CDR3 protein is CASSTRQGLPETQYF. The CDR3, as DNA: TGTGCCAGCAGCACGAGACAGGGGCTGCCGGAGACCCAGTACTTC.